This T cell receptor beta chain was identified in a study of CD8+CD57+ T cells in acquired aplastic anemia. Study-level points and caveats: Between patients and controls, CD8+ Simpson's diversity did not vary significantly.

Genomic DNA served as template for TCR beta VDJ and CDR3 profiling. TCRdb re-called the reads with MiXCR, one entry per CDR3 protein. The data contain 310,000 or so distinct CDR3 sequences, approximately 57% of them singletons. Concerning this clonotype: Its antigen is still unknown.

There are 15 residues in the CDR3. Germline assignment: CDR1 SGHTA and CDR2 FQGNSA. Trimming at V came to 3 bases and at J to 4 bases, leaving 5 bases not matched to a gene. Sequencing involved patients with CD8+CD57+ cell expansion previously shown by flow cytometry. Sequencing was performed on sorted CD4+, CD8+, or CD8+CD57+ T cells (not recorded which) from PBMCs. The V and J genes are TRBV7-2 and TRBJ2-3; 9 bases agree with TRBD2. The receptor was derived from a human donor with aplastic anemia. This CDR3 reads CASSFSAGGPDTQYF. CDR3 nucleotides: TGTGCCAGCAGCTTTTCAGCGGGGGGCCCAGATACGCAGTATTTT.